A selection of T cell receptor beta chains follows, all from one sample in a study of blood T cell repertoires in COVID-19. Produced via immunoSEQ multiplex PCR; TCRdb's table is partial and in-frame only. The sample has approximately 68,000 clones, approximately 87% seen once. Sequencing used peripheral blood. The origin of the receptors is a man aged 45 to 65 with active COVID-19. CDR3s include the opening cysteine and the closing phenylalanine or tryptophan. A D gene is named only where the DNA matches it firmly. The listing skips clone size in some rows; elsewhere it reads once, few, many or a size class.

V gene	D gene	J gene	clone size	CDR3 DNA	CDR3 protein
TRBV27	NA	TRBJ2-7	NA	TGTGCCAGCAGTTTAAGCGGGCCTCGCTACGAGCAGTACTTC	CASSLSGPRYEQYF
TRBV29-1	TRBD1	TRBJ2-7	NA	TGCAGCGTTTCGCAGGGGGCCACCTACGAGCAGTACTTC	CSVSQGATYEQYF
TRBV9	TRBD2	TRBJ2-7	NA	TGTGCCAGCAGCGTAGCGGCTAGCGGGGGGTACGAGCAGTACTTC	CASSVAASGGYEQYF
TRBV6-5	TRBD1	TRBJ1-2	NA	TGTGCCAGCAGTTACCGGGACAGATCCTATGGCTACACCTTC	CASSYRDRSYGYTF
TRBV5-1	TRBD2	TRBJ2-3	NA	TGCGCCAGCCATAGAGGACTAGCGGCTAGCACAGATACGCAGTATTTT	CASHRGLAASTDTQYF
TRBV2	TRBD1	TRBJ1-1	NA	TGTGCCAGCAGTGCGGGACAGGGTATTGCTGAAGCTTTCTTT	CASSAGQGIAEAFF
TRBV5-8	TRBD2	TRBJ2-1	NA	TGTGCCAGCAGCCCTAAGGGACTAGCGGGAGTAAATGAGCAGTTCTTC	CASSPKGLAGVNEQFF
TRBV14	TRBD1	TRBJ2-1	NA	TGTGCCAGCAATCTACTTTCCCGGGACAGGGGTCCGAGCTCCTACAATGAGCAGTTCTTC	CASNLLSRDRGPSSYNEQFF
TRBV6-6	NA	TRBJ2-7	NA	TGTGCCAGCAGTTACTCCAGTCGGGGATCCTCCTACGAGCAGTACTTC	CASSYSSRGSSYEQYF
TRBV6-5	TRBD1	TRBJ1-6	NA	TGTGCCAGCAGGAACCCGGGACAGGGCAATTCACCCCTCCACTTT	CASRNPGQGNSPLHF
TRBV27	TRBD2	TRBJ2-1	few	TGTGCCAGCAGCCCGGAGACTAGCGGGGTCCGCTCCTACAATGAGCAGTTCTTC	CASSPETSGVRSYNEQFF
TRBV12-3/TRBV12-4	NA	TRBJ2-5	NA	TGTGCCAGCAGTTTGGCTAGCTTTCAGACCCAGTACTTC	CASSLASFQTQYF
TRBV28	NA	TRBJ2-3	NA	TGTGCCAGCAGTGCCCCCCGGGGAGGCACAGATACGCAGTATTTT	CASSAPRGGTDTQYF
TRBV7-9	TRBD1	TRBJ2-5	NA	TGTGCCAGCAGCTTGGCCGGGACAGGGGTGAAAGAGACCCAGTACTTC	CASSLAGTGVKETQYF
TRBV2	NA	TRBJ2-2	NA	TGTGCCAGCAGCCCGGCGAACACCGGGGAGCTGTTTTTT	CASSPANTGELFF
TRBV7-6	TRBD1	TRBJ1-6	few	TGTGCCAGCAGCTTCGGGACAGGGGGCTACAATTCACCCCTCCACTTT	CASSFGTGGYNSPLHF
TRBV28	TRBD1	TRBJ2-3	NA	TGTGCCAGCAGTCCAACCGGACAGGGGGCGGGTACAGATACGCAGTATTTT	CASSPTGQGAGTDTQYF
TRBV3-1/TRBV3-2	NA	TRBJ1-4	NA	TGTGCCAGCAGCCGGTACGATCAGAATGAAAAACTGTTTTTT	CASSRYDQNEKLFF
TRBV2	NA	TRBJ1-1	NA	TGTGCCAGCAGTGAGAGGGGAGGGGGATTGGGGACTGAAGCTTTCTTT	CASSERGGGLGTEAFF
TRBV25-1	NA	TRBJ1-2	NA	TGTGCCAGCAGTGAAGGCGGTGGCTACACCTTC	CASSEGGGYTF
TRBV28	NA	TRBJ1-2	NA	TGTGCCAGCAGAACCAGTACAGGGTTCCATGGCTACACCTTC	CASRTSTGFHGYTF
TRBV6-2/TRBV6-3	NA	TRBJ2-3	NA	TGTGCCAGCAGTTACCCTTTAGGGGCGGAGATCACAGATACGCAGTATTTT	CASSYPLGAEITDTQYF
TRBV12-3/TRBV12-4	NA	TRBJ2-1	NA	TGTGCCAGCAGTTTTAAGGAGAGCCCCTTCTTC	CASSFKESPFF
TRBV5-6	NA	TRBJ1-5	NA	TGTGCCAGCAGCTTTTGGGGGCGTCAGCCCCAGCATTTT	CASSFWGRQPQHF